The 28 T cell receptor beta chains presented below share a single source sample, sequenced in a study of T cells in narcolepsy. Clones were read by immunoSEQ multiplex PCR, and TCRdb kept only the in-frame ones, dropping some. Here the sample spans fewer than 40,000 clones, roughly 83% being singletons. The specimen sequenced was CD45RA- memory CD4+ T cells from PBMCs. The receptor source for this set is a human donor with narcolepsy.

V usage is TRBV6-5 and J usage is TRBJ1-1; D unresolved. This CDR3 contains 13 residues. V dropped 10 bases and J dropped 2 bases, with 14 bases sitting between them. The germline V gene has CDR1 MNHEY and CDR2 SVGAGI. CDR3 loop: CAITQTFNTEAFF. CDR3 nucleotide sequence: TGTGCCATCACCCAGACCTTTAACACTGAAGCTTTCTTT.

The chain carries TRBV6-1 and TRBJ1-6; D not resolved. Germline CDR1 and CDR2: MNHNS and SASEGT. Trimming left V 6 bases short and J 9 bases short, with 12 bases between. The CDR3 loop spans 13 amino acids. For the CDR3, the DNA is TGTGCCAGCAGGATAACGTTGGGTTCACCCCTCCACTTT. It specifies CASRITLGSPLHF.

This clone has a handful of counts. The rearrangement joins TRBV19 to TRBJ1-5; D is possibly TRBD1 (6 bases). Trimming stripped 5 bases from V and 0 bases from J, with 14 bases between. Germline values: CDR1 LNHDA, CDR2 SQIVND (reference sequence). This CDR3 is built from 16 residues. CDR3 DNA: TGTGCCAGTAGTCGCGGACAGAGCAATAGCAATCAGCCCCAGCATTTT. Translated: CASSRGQSNSNQPQHF.

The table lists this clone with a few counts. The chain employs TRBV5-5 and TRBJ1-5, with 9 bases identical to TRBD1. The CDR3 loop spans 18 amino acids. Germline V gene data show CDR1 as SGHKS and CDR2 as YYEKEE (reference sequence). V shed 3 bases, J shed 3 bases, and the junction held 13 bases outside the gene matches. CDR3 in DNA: TGTGCCAGCAGCTCCCGATATCGGGACAGGGTGATCAATCAGCCCCAGCATTTT. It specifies CASSSRYRDRVINQPQHF.

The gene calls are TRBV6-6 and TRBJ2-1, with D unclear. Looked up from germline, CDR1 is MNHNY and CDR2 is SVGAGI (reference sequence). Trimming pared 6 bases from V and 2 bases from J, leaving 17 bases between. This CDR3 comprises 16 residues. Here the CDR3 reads CASSAPGRATYNEQFF. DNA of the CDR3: TGTGCCAGCAGCGCACCTGGTAGGGCTACCTACAATGAGCAGTTCTTC.

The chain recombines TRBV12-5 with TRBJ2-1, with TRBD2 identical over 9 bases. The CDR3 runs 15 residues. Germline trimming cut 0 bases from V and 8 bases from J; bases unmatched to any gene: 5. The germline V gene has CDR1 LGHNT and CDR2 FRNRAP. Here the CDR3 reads CASGLVLSGSDEQFF. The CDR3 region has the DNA TGTGCTAGTGGTTTGGTACTTAGCGGGAGCGATGAGCAGTTCTTC.

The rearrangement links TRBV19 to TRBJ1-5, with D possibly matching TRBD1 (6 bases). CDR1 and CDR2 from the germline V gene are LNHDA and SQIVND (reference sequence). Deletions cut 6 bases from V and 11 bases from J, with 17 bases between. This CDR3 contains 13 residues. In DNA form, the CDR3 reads TGTGCCAGTAGACAAGGCCAGCAGGGGACCCAGCATTTT. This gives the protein CASRQGQQGTQHF.

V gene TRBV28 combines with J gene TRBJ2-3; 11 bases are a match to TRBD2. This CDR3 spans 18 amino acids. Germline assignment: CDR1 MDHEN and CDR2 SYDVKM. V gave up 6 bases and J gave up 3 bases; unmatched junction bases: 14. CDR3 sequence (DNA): TGTGCCAGCAGCTTCGGTCTGCTAGCGGGAGGCCTGACAGATACGCAGTATTTT. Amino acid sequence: CASSFGLLAGGLTDTQYF.

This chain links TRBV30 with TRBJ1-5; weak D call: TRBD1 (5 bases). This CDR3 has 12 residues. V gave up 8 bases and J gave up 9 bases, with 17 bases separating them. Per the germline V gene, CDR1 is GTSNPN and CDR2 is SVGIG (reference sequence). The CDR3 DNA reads TGTGCCCTAAGGGGACCCGCGGGGCCCCAGCATTTT. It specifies CALRGPAGPQHF.

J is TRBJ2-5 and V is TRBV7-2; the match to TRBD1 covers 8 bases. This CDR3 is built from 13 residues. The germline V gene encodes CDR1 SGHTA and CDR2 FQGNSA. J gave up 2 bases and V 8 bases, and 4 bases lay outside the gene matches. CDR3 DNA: TGTGCCAGCCAGGGACAGGCACAAGAGACCCAGTACTTC. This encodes CASQGQAQETQYF.

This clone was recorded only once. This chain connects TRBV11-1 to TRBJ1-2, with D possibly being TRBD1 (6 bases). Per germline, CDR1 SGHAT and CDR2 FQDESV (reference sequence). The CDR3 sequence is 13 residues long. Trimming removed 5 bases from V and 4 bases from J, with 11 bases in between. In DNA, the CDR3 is TGTGCCAGCAGCGTACAGGGTCCCTATGGCTACACCTTC. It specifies CASSVQGPYGYTF.

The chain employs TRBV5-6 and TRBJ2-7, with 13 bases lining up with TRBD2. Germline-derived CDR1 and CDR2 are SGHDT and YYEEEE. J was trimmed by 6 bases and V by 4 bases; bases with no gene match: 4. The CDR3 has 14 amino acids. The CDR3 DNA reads TGTGCCAGCAGCAAGGGGACTAGCGGGACCGAGCAGTACTTC. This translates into CASSKGTSGTEQYF. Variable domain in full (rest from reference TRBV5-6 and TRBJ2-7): DAGVTQSPTHLIKTRGQQVTLRCSPKSGHDTVSWYQQALGQGPQFIFQYYEEEERQRGNFPDRFSGHQFPNYSSELNVNALLLGDSALYLCASSKGTSGTEQYFGPGTRLTVT.

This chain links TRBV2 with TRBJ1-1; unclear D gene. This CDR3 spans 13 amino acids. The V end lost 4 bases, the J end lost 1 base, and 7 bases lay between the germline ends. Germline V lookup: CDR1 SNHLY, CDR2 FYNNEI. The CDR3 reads CASSGITNTEAFF. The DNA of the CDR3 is TGTGCCAGCAGTGGGATAACGAACACTGAAGCTTTCTTT.

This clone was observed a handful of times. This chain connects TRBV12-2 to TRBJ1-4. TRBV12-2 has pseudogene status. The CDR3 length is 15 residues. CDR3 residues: CASRSVTGRGEKLFF. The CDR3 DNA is TGTGCAAGTCGCTCAGTGACAGGGAGGGGTGAAAAACTGTTTTTT.

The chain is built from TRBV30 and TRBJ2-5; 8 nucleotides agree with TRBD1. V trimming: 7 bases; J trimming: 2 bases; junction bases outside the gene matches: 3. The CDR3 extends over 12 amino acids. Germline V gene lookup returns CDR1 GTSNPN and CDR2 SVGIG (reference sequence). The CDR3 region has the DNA TGTGCCTTCAACAGGGGGCAAGAGACCCAGTACTTC. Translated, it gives CAFNRGQETQYF.

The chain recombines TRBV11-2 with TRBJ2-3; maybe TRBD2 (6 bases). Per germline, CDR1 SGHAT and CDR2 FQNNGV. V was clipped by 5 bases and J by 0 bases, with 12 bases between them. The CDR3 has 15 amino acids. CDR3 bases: TGTGCCAGCAGCCCCCGCGGGACTAGCACAGATACGCAGTATTTT. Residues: CASSPRGTSTDTQYF.

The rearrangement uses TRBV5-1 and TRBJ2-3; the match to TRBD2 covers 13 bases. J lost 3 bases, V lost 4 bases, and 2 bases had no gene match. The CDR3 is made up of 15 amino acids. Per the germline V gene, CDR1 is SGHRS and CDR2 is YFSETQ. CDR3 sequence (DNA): TGCGCCAGCAGCAAGGGACTAGCGGGGACAGATACGCAGTATTTT. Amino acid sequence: CASSKGLAGTDTQYF.

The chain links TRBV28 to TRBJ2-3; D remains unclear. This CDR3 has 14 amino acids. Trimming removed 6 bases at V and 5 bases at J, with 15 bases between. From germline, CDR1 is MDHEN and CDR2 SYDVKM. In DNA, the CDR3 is TGTGCCAGCAGCCTATGGGCGCAAGGAGATACGCAGTATTTT. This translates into CASSLWAQGDTQYF.

The CDR3 loop reads CASSLSGANVLTF. CDR3 nucleotides: TGTGCCAGCAGTTTATCGGGGGCCAACGTCCTGACTTTC. V usage is TRBV27 and J usage is TRBJ2-6; D uncertain. The CDR3 runs 13 residues. Germline V CDR1 and CDR2: MNHEY, SMNVEV (reference sequence). Trimming removed 0 bases from V and 4 bases from J, with 1 base in between.

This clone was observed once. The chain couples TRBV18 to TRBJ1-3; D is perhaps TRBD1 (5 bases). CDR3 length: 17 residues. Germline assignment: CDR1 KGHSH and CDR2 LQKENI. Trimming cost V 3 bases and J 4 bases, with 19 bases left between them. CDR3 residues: CASSPTSGTQSGNTIYF. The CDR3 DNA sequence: TGTGCCAGCTCACCTACCTCCGGGACTCAGTCCGGAAACACCATATATTTT.

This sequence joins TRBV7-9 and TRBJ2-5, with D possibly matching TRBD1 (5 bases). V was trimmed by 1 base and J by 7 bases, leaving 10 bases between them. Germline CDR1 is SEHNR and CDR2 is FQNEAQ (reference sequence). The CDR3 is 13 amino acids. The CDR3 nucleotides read TGTGCCAGCAGCTTAGTCCTAAGGGGGACCCAGTACTTC. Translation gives CASSLVLRGTQYF.

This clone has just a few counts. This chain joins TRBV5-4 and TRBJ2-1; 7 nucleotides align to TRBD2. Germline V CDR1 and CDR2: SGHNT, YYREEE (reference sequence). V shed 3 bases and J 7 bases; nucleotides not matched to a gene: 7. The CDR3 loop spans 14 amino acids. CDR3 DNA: TGTGCCAGCAGCTCTCGGAGCGGGAAAAATGAGCAGTTCTTC. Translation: CASSSRSGKNEQFF.

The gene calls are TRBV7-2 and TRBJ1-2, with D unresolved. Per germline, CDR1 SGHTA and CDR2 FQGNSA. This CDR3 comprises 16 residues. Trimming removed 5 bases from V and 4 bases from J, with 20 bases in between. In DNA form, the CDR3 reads TGTGCCAGCAGCCCCGGCGCGGGCAGTCTTCTCTATGGCTACACCTTC. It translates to CASSPGAGSLLYGYTF.

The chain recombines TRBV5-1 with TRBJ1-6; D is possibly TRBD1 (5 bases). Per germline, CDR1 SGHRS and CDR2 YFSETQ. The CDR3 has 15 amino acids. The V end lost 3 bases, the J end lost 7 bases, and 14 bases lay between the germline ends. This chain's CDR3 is CASSSGTGRNSPLHF. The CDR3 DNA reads TGCGCCAGCAGCTCCGGGACGGGGCGCAATTCACCCCTCCACTTT.

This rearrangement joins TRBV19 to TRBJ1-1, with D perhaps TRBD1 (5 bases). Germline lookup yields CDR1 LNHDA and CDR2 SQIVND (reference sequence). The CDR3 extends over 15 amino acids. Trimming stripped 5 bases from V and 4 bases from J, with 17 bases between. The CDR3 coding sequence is TGTGCCAGTAGTTTTCGGGGAGGGGTCGGCACTGAAGCTTTCTTT. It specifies CASSFRGGVGTEAFF.

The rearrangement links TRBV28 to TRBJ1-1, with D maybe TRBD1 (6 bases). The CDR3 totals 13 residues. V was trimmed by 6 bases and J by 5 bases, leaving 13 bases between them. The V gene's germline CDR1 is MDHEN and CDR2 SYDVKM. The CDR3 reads CASRQGGWTEAFF. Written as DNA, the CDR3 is TGTGCCAGCAGGCAAGGGGGGTGGACTGAAGCTTTCTTT.

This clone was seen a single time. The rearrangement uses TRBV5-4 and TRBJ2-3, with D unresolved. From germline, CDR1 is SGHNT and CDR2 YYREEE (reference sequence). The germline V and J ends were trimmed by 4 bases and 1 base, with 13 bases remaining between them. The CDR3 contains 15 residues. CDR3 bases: TGTGCCAGCAGCACGACTGGTTTAGGCACAGATACGCAGTATTTT. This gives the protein CASSTTGLGTDTQYF. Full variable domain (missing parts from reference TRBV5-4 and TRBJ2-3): ETGVTQSPTHLIKTRGQQVTLRCSSQSGHNTVSWYQQALGQGPQFIFQYYREEENGRGNFPPRFSGLQFPNYSSELNVNALELDDSALYLCASSTTGLGTDTQYFGPGTRLTVL.

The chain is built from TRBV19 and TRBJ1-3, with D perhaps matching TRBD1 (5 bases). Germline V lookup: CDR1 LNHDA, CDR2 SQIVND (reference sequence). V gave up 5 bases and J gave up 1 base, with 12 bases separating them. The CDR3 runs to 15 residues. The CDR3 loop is CASSQGDSSGNTIYF. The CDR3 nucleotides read TGTGCCAGTAGTCAGGGCGACAGTTCTGGAAACACCATATATTTT.